The clone carrying this T cell receptor (beta chain) was recorded a few times. The data were taken from a study of blood T cell repertoires in COVID-19. The authors' processing: Cell counts per sample came from amplifying reference gene primers. The protocol was immunoSEQ multiplex PCR, while the TCRdb copy is restricted to in-frame clones and leaves out a portion. D and trimming come from the DNA, and the V and J calls and clone size come from that table. The sample consists of fewer than 130,000 clones, about 90% of them appearing once. The CDR3 sequence is 12 residues long. Germline CDR1 reads SEHNR; CDR2 reads FQNEAQ (reference sequence). V lost 2 bases and J lost 5, with 5 bases in between.

The sequencing sample was made of peripheral blood. This TCR was recovered from a human donor in a cohort sampled during active COVID-19. The chain employs TRBV7-9 and TRBJ2-3, with no clear D. The CDR3 protein is CASSLSGDTQYF. The CDR3 DNA reads TGTGCCAGCAGCTTATCCGGAGATACGCAGTATTTT.